Listed below are T cell receptor beta chains from one sample, sequenced in a study of shared clonotypes between healthy human individuals. The protocol was immunoSEQ multiplex PCR, while the TCRdb copy is restricted to in-frame clones and leaves out a portion. This sample has about 2.2 million clones, with 85% to 95% found just once. The sequenced material came from naive CD8+ T cells from PBMCs. These receptors were collected from a man aged 18 to 35 in good health. Some clones in this sample may be carry-over from other donors' samples. The CDR3 runs from the conserved cysteine through the conserved F or W. The D gene is left open where the match is weak. Part of the rows lack a size; the others show once, few, many or a class for expanded clones.

v_gene: TRBV9; abundance: -; d_gene: -; j_gene: TRBJ2-3; CDR3aa: CASSVDPGGEGTDTQYF; CDR3nt: TGTGCCAGCAGCGTAGACCCAGGGGGGGAAGGCACAGATACGCAGTATTTT
v_gene: TRBV27; abundance: -; d_gene: -; j_gene: TRBJ2-7; CDR3aa: CASSLSSGQWYEQYF; CDR3nt: TGTGCCAGCAGTTTATCGTCAGGACAGTGGTACGAGCAGTACTTC
v_gene: TRBV7-9; abundance: -; d_gene: TRBD2; j_gene: TRBJ2-7; CDR3aa: CASSLVGLADEQYF; CDR3nt: TGTGCCAGCAGCTTAGTCGGCCTAGCGGACGAGCAGTACTTC
v_gene: TRBV6-1; abundance: -; d_gene: TRBD1; j_gene: TRBJ2-6; CDR3aa: CASIEFSQTGGAYGANVLTF; CDR3nt: TGTGCCAGCATTGAGTTTAGTCAGACAGGGGGCGCATACGGGGCCAACGTCCTGACTTTC
v_gene: TRBV2; abundance: -; d_gene: -; j_gene: TRBJ2-7; CDR3aa: CASSEGRGIYEQYF; CDR3nt: TGTGCCAGCAGTGAAGGACGGGGGATCTACGAGCAGTACTTC
v_gene: TRBV7-9; abundance: -; d_gene: -; j_gene: TRBJ2-2; CDR3aa: CASLRRIGAVGTGELFF; CDR3nt: TGTGCCAGTCTTAGACGCATCGGGGCAGTAGGGACCGGGGAGCTGTTTTTT
v_gene: TRBV27; abundance: -; d_gene: -; j_gene: TRBJ2-7; CDR3aa: CASSRRDGSYEQYF; CDR3nt: TGTGCCAGCAGTAGGAGGGACGGCTCCTACGAGCAGTACTTC
v_gene: TRBV19; abundance: -; d_gene: -; j_gene: TRBJ2-7; CDR3aa: CASSAGPEQYF; CDR3nt: TGTGCCAGTAGTGCAGGCCCCGAGCAGTACTTC
v_gene: TRBV15; abundance: -; d_gene: TRBD1; j_gene: TRBJ1-1; CDR3aa: CATSRYRGPTEAFF; CDR3nt: TGTGCCACCAGCAGATACAGGGGCCCCACTGAAGCTTTCTTT
v_gene: TRBV4-1; abundance: -; d_gene: -; j_gene: TRBJ1-2; CDR3aa: CASSFLGGLGYTF; CDR3nt: TGCGCCAGCAGCTTCTTAGGGGGGTTGGGCTACACCTTC
v_gene: TRBV7-9; abundance: -; d_gene: -; j_gene: TRBJ2-3; CDR3aa: CASARGRYTDTQYF; CDR3nt: TGTGCCAGCGCGAGAGGACGCTACACAGATACGCAGTATTTT
v_gene: TRBV30; abundance: -; d_gene: TRBD2; j_gene: TRBJ2-3; CDR3aa: CACQTIAGAIESDTQYF; CDR3nt: TGTGCCTGCCAAACCATTGCGGGAGCTATCGAATCAGATACGCAGTATTTT
v_gene: TRBV9; abundance: -; d_gene: TRBD2; j_gene: TRBJ2-1; CDR3aa: CASSVVGRRDNEQFF; CDR3nt: TGTGCCAGCAGCGTAGTCGGGAGGAGGGACAATGAGCAGTTCTTC
v_gene: TRBV6-5; abundance: once; d_gene: -; j_gene: TRBJ2-3; CDR3aa: CASSQVHSTDTQYF; CDR3nt: TGTGCCAGCAGCCAGGTACACAGCACAGATACGCAGTATTTT
v_gene: TRBV18; abundance: -; d_gene: -; j_gene: TRBJ2-5; CDR3aa: CASSPTQGTQETQYF; CDR3nt: TGTGCCAGCTCACCTACCCAGGGGACTCAAGAGACCCAGTACTTC
v_gene: TRBV7-9; abundance: -; d_gene: -; j_gene: TRBJ2-5; CDR3aa: CASSLEVRSAHRETQYF; CDR3nt: TGTGCCAGCAGCTTAGAGGTCCGTAGCGCCCACCGGGAGACCCAGTACTTC
v_gene: TRBV30; abundance: -; d_gene: TRBD1; j_gene: TRBJ2-1; CDR3aa: CAWSGGTGYNEQFF; CDR3nt: TGTGCCTGGAGCGGCGGGACAGGCTACAATGAGCAGTTCTTC
v_gene: TRBV19; abundance: -; d_gene: TRBD2; j_gene: TRBJ2-7; CDR3aa: CASSVFLAGVYEQYF; CDR3nt: TGTGCCAGTAGTGTTTTCCTAGCGGGAGTCTACGAGCAGTACTTC
v_gene: TRBV6-6; abundance: -; d_gene: TRBD2; j_gene: TRBJ2-1; CDR3aa: CASTDWTSGRQDEQFF; CDR3nt: TGTGCCAGCACCGACTGGACTAGCGGGAGACAAGATGAGCAGTTCTTC
v_gene: TRBV7-3; abundance: -; d_gene: -; j_gene: TRBJ2-1; CDR3aa: CASSSPPAREQFF; CDR3nt: TGTGCCAGCAGCTCCCCCCCTGCTAGGGAGCAGTTCTTC
v_gene: TRBV29-1; abundance: -; d_gene: -; j_gene: TRBJ1-6; CDR3aa: CSETDYNSPLHF; CDR3nt: TGCAGCGAGACGGACTATAATTCACCCCTCCACTTT
v_gene: TRBV5-1; abundance: once; d_gene: -; j_gene: TRBJ1-5; CDR3aa: CASRAGSNQPQHF; CDR3nt: TGCGCCAGCAGGGCGGGGTCCAATCAGCCCCAGCATTTT
v_gene: TRBV7-2; abundance: -; d_gene: TRBD2; j_gene: TRBJ2-5; CDR3aa: CASSSSYGRAVKTQYF; CDR3nt: TGTGCCAGCAGCTCCTCTTACGGGAGGGCCGTGAAGACCCAGTACTTC
v_gene: TRBV28; abundance: -; d_gene: -; j_gene: TRBJ1-5; CDR3aa: CASSPLSESNQPQHF; CDR3nt: TGTGCCAGCAGTCCCCTAAGCGAAAGCAATCAGCCCCAGCATTTT
v_gene: TRBV7-9; abundance: -; d_gene: TRBD2; j_gene: TRBJ2-2; CDR3aa: CASSHAGVGTGELFF; CDR3nt: TGTGCCAGCAGCCACGCGGGGGTCGGAACCGGGGAGCTGTTTTTT
v_gene: TRBV5-6; abundance: -; d_gene: TRBD1; j_gene: TRBJ2-7; CDR3aa: CASSFTTGAYEQYF; CDR3nt: TGTGCCAGCAGCTTTACCACAGGGGCATACGAGCAGTACTTC
v_gene: TRBV15; abundance: -; d_gene: -; j_gene: TRBJ2-1; CDR3aa: CATSRERDEQFF; CDR3nt: TGTGCCACCAGCAGAGAAAGGGATGAGCAGTTCTTC
v_gene: TRBV27; abundance: once; d_gene: TRBD1; j_gene: TRBJ1-1; CDR3aa: CASSLNNRGAGTEAFF; CDR3nt: TGTGCCAGCAGTTTAAACAACAGGGGAGCTGGGACTGAAGCTTTCTTT
v_gene: TRBV2; abundance: -; d_gene: TRBD2; j_gene: TRBJ2-1; CDR3aa: CASSEPIRTSEYNEQFF; CDR3nt: TGTGCCAGCAGTGAACCAATCCGGACTAGCGAATACAATGAGCAGTTCTTC
v_gene: TRBV6-5; abundance: -; d_gene: -; j_gene: TRBJ2-3; CDR3aa: CASSYSLGVTDTQYF; CDR3nt: TGTGCCAGCAGTTACTCGCTCGGGGTCACAGATACGCAGTATTTT
v_gene: TRBV19; abundance: -; d_gene: TRBD1; j_gene: TRBJ2-2; CDR3aa: CASRPFQTGSTGELFF; CDR3nt: TGTGCCAGTAGACCTTTCCAGACAGGGAGCACCGGGGAGCTGTTTTTT
v_gene: TRBV7-9; abundance: -; d_gene: TRBD1; j_gene: TRBJ1-1; CDR3aa: CASSSPGQGFHTEAFF; CDR3nt: TGTGCCAGCAGCTCACCGGGACAGGGGTTTCACACTGAAGCTTTCTTT
v_gene: TRBV7-6; abundance: -; d_gene: -; j_gene: TRBJ1-4; CDR3aa: CASSLTAGQSEKLFF; CDR3nt: TGTGCCAGCAGCTTGACGGCGGGACAATCTGAAAAACTGTTTTTT
v_gene: TRBV27; abundance: -; d_gene: TRBD2; j_gene: TRBJ2-1; CDR3aa: CASSPGLAGAFSYNEQFF; CDR3nt: TGTGCCAGCAGCCCTGGACTAGCGGGGGCGTTCTCCTACAATGAGCAGTTCTTC
v_gene: TRBV27; abundance: -; d_gene: TRBD2; j_gene: TRBJ2-1; CDR3aa: CASSFGLADHNEQFF; CDR3nt: TGTGCCAGCAGTTTTGGTCTAGCGGACCACAATGAGCAGTTCTTC
v_gene: TRBV4-1; abundance: -; d_gene: -; j_gene: TRBJ1-4; CDR3aa: CASRSPDEKLFF; CDR3nt: TGCGCCAGCAGGTCCCCCGACGAAAAACTGTTTTTT
v_gene: TRBV6-5; abundance: -; d_gene: TRBD2; j_gene: TRBJ2-5; CDR3aa: CASSYWEGTLGETQYF; CDR3nt: TGTGCCAGCAGTTATTGGGAGGGTACCCTCGGAGAGACCCAGTACTTC
v_gene: TRBV28; abundance: -; d_gene: -; j_gene: TRBJ1-2; CDR3aa: CASSLLGNYGYTF; CDR3nt: TGTGCCAGCAGTTTGTTGGGAAACTATGGCTACACCTTC
v_gene: TRBV7-3; abundance: -; d_gene: TRBD1; j_gene: TRBJ1-4; CDR3aa: CASSRTGATNEKLFF; CDR3nt: TGTGCCAGCAGCCGGACAGGGGCAACTAATGAAAAACTGTTTTTT
v_gene: TRBV11-2; abundance: once; d_gene: -; j_gene: TRBJ2-5; CDR3aa: CASRPPPGPAGETQYF; CDR3nt: TGTGCCAGCAGGCCGCCGCCGGGCCCCGCGGGGGAGACCCAGTACTTC
v_gene: TRBV7-2; abundance: -; d_gene: TRBD2; j_gene: TRBJ2-7; CDR3aa: CASSRSGRGREQYF; CDR3nt: TGTGCCAGCAGCCGTAGCGGGAGAGGGAGGGAGCAGTACTTC
v_gene: TRBV4-2; abundance: -; d_gene: TRBD2; j_gene: TRBJ2-7; CDR3aa: CASSQESLAGGSYEQYF; CDR3nt: TGTGCCAGCAGCCAAGAATCGCTAGCGGGAGGTTCCTACGAGCAGTACTTC
v_gene: TRBV5-1; abundance: -; d_gene: TRBD1; j_gene: TRBJ2-7; CDR3aa: CASSPGQDLSYEQYF; CDR3nt: TGCGCCAGCAGCCCTGGACAGGATCTATCCTACGAGCAGTACTTC
v_gene: TRBV5-6; abundance: -; d_gene: -; j_gene: TRBJ2-7; CDR3aa: CASSFIRAPYEQYF; CDR3nt: TGTGCCAGCAGCTTTATCAGGGCCCCTTACGAGCAGTACTTC
v_gene: TRBV14; abundance: -; d_gene: TRBD2; j_gene: TRBJ2-7; CDR3aa: CASSPGLAGYEQYF; CDR3nt: TGTGCCAGCAGCCCCGGACTAGCGGGATACGAGCAGTACTTC
v_gene: TRBV29-1; abundance: -; d_gene: -; j_gene: TRBJ2-1; CDR3aa: CSVEDWKDHEQFF; CDR3nt: TGCAGCGTTGAAGATTGGAAAGACCATGAGCAGTTCTTC
v_gene: TRBV29-1; abundance: -; d_gene: -; j_gene: TRBJ2-7; CDR3aa: CSVEGAYEQYF; CDR3nt: TGCAGCGTTGAGGGAGCCTACGAGCAGTACTTC
v_gene: TRBV29-1; abundance: -; d_gene: TRBD1; j_gene: TRBJ2-1; CDR3aa: CSALTGSSYNEQFF; CDR3nt: TGCAGCGCTCTGACAGGGAGCTCCTACAATGAGCAGTTCTTC
v_gene: TRBV9; abundance: -; d_gene: -; j_gene: TRBJ2-2; CDR3aa: CATNKGLGELFF; CDR3nt: TGTGCCACCAACAAGGGGCTCGGGGAGCTGTTTTTT
v_gene: TRBV27; abundance: -; d_gene: TRBD1; j_gene: TRBJ2-7; CDR3aa: CASSGRGLVEQYF; CDR3nt: TGTGCCAGCAGCGGCAGGGGGCTTGTCGAGCAGTACTTC
v_gene: TRBV27; abundance: -; d_gene: -; j_gene: TRBJ1-2; CDR3aa: CASSLFNGFGGYTF; CDR3nt: TGTGCCAGCAGTTTATTTAATGGCTTCGGAGGCTACACCTTC
v_gene: TRBV27; abundance: -; d_gene: -; j_gene: TRBJ2-5; CDR3aa: CAGFPGIMGETQYF; CDR3nt: TGTGCCGGCTTCCCGGGTATCATGGGAGAGACCCAGTACTTC
v_gene: TRBV6-5; abundance: -; d_gene: TRBD2; j_gene: TRBJ2-3; CDR3aa: CASSLAGGFTDTQYF; CDR3nt: TGTGCCAGCAGTTTAGCGGGAGGGTTCACAGATACGCAGTATTTT